This T cell receptor beta chain was recorded in a study of blood T cell repertoires in COVID-19. Whole-study context: The cDNA or gDNA used as material had been derived from T cells, B-cell-depleted T cells, or PBMCs.

The CDR3 loop spans 14 amino acids. The V end lost 3 bases, the J end lost 2 bases, and 11 bases lay between the germline ends. The germline CDR1 and CDR2 sequences are LGHDT and YNNKEL (reference sequence). The protocol was immunoSEQ multiplex PCR, while the TCRdb copy is restricted to in-frame clones and leaves out a portion. The repertoire holds 140,000 or so clones, with around 80% as singletons. V gene TRBV3-1 (or the pseudogene TRBV3-2) combines with J gene TRBJ2-7, with D possibly TRBD1 on 6 matching bases. The sequencing sample was made of peripheral blood. The TCR originated in a woman aged 60-75 years with acute or convalescent COVID-19. CDR3 protein: CASSHFRGPYEQYF. In DNA form, the CDR3 reads TGTGCCAGCAGCCATTTCAGGGGACCCTACGAGCAGTACTTC.